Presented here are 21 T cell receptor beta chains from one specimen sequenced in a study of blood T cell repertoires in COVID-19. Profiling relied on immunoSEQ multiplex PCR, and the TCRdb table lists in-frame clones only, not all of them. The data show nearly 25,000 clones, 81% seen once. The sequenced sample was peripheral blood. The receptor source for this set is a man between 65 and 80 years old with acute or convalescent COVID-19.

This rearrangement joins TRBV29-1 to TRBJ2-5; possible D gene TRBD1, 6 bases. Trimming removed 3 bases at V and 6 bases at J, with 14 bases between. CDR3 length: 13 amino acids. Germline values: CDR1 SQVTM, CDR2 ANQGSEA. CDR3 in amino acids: CSVEAQGMKTQYF. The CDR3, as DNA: TGCAGCGTTGAGGCACAGGGAATGAAGACCCAGTACTTC.

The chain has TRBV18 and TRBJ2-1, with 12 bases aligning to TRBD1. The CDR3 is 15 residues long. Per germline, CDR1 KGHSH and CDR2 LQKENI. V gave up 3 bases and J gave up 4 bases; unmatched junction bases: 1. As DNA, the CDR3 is TGTGCCAGCTCACCGGGACAGGGGGCTTACAATGAGCAGTTCTTC. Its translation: CASSPGQGAYNEQFF. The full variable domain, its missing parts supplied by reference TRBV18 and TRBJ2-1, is NAGVMQNPRHLVRRRGQEARLRCSPMKGHSHVYWYRQLPEEGLKFMVYLQKENIIDESGMPKERFSAEFPKEGPSILRIQQVVRGDSAAYFCASSPGQGAYNEQFFGPGTRLTVL.

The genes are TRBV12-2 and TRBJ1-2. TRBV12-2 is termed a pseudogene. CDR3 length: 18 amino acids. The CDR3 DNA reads TGTGCAAGTCGCTTAGCACTCTCGAGGTCGGCGATTCCTTATGGCTACACCTTC. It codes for CASRLALSRSAIPYGYTF.

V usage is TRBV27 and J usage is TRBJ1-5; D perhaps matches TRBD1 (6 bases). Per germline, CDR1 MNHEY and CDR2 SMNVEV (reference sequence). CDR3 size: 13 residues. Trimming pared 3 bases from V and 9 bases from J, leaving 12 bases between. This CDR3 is CASSFDRTRPQHF. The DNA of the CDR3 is TGTGCCAGCAGTTTCGACAGGACGAGGCCCCAGCATTTT.

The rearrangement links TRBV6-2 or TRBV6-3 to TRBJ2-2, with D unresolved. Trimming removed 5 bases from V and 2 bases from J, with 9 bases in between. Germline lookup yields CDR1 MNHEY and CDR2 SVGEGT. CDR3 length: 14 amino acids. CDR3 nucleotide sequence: TGTGCCAGCAGTCCCAGCGTTAACACCGGGGAGCTGTTTTTT. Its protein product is CASSPSVNTGELFF.

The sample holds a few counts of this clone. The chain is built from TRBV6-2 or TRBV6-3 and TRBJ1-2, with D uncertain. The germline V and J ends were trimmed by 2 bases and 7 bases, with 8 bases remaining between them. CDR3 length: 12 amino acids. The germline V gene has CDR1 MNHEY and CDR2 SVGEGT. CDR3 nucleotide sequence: TGTGCCAGCAGTTACACCGGGTTTGGCTACACCTTC. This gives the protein CASSYTGFGYTF.

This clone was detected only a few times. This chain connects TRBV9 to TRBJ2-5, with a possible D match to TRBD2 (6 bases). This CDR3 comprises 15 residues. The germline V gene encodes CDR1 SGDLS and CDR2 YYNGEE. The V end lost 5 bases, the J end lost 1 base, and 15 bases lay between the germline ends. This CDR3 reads CASSPSAAPQETQYF. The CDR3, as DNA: TGTGCCAGCAGTCCTAGCGCCGCCCCCCAAGAGACCCAGTACTTC.

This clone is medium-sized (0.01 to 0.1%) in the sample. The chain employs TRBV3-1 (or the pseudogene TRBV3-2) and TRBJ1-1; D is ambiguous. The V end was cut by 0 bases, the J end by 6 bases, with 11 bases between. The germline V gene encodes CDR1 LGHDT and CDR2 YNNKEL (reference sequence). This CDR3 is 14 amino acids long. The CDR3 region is CASSQEVRGAEAFF. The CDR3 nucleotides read TGTGCCAGCAGCCAAGAGGTCCGAGGCGCTGAAGCTTTCTTT.

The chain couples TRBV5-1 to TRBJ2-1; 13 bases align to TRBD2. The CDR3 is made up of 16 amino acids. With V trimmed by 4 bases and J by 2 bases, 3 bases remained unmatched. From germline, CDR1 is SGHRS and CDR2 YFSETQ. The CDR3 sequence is CASSTTSGGTYNEQFF. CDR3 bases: TGCGCCAGCAGCACGACTAGCGGGGGGACCTACAATGAGCAGTTCTTC.

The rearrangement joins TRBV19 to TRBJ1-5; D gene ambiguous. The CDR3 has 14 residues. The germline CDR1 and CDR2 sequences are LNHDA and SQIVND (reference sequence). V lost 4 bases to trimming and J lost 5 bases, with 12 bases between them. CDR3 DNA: TGTGCCAGTAGTACCACCTCGAGGGATCAGCCCCAGCATTTT. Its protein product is CASSTTSRDQPQHF.

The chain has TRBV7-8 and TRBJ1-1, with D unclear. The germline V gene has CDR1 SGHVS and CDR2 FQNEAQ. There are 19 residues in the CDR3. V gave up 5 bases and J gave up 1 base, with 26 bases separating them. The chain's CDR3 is CASSLNGRSTGPRNTEAFF. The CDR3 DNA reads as TGTGCCAGCAGCCTAAACGGTCGTTCGACGGGTCCTAGGAACACTGAAGCTTTCTTT.

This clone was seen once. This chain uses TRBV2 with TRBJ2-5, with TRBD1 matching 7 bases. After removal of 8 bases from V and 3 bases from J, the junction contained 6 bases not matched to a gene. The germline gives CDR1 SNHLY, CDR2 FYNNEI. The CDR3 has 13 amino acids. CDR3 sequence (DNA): TGTGCCAGCTTGGACAGGCTCGAAGAGACCCAGTACTTC. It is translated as CASLDRLEETQYF.

The DNA for the CDR3 is TGTGCCAGCAGCAATGGGGGAGCGGGGGGTTACAATGAGCAGTTCTTC. It specifies CASSNGGAGGYNEQFF. This chain connects TRBV21-1 to TRBJ2-1; TRBD2, as called in the table, went unchecked against the DNA. TRBV21-1 is assigned pseudogene status. This CDR3 contains 16 residues.

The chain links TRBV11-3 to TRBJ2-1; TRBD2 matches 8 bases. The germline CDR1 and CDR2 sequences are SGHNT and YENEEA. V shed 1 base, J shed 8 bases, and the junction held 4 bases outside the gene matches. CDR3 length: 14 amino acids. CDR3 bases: TGTGCCAGCAGCTTAGCGGGAGGGCCCCATGAGCAGTTCTTC. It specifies CASSLAGGPHEQFF.

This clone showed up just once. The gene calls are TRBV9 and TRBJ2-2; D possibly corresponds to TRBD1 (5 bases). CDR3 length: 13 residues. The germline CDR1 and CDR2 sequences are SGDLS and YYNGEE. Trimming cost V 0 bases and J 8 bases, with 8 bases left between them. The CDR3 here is CASSVGGWGELFF. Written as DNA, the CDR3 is TGTGCCAGCAGCGTAGGGGGCTGGGGGGAGCTGTTTTTT.

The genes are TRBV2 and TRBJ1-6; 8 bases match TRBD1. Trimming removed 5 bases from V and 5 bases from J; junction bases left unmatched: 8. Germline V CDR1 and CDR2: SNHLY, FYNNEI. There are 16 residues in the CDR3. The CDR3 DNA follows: TGTGCCAGCAGTTTCGGACAGGGACCGAATAATTCACCCCTCCACTTT. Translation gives CASSFGQGPNNSPLHF.

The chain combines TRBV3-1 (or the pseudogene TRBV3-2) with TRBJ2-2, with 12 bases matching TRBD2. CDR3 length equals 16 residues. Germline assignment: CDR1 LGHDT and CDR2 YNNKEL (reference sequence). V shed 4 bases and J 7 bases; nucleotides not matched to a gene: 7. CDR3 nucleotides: TGTGCCAGCAGCCCTGGACTAGCGGGAAGTTTCGGGGAGCTGTTTTTT. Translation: CASSPGLAGSFGELFF.

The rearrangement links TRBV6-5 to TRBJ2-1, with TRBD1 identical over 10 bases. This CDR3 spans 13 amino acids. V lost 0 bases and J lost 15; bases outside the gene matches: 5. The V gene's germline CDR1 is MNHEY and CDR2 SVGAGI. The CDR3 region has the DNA TGTGCCAGCAGTTACTCGGGACAGGGGATTTGGTTCTTC. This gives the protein CASSYSGQGIWFF.

The chain's CDR3 is CASSGDRTASQFF. CDR3 DNA sequence: TGTGCCAGCAGCGGAGATCGTACGGCTAGTCAGTTCTTC. The chain has TRBV7-8 and TRBJ2-1, with D hard to call. Germline CDR1 and CDR2: SGHVS and FQNEAQ. With 5 bases removed from V and 13 bases from J, the gap between germline ends came to 18 bases. The CDR3 sequence is 13 residues long.

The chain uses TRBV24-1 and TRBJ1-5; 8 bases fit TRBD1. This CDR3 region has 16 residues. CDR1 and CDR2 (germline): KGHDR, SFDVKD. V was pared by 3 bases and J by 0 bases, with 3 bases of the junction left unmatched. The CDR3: CATSDRQGISNQPQHF. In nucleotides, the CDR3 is TGTGCCACCAGTGATCGACAGGGGATTAGCAATCAGCCCCAGCATTTT.

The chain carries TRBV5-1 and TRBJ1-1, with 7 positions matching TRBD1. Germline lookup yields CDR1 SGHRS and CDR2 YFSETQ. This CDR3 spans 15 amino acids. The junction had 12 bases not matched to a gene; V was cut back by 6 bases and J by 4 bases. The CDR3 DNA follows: TGCGCCAGCACCCGTGAGGGGGCTTTGGGCACTGAAGCTTTCTTT. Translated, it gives CASTREGALGTEAFF.